This TCR beta chain stems from a study of shared clonotypes between healthy human individuals. Profiled with immunoSEQ multiplex PCR; TCRdb holds only in-frame clones, not every one. Of roughly 2.5 million clones in the sample, around nine tenths were seen once. Details on this clone: Its antigen is as yet unknown.

The V gene's germline CDR1 is KGHSH and CDR2 LQKENI. CDR3 length equals 17 residues. Trimming removed 3 bases from V and 0 bases from J; junction bases left unmatched: 5. Findings and caveats of the study: Large sequencing depth failed to make sorted-subset sequencing complete, rarefaction showed. Researchers sampled only blood; tissue repertoires likely differ.

The receptor comes from a man between 18 and 29 years old in good health. The V call is TRBV18, the J call TRBJ2-5; 12 bases map to TRBD2. The sample consisted of naive CD4+ T cells sorted from blood. Specified subset: CD45RA+ positively selected. This CDR3 reads CASSPVLAGGYQETQYF. In nucleotides, the CDR3 is TGTGCCAGCTCACCGGTCCTAGCGGGAGGGTACCAAGAGACCCAGTACTTC.